This TCR beta chain was captured by sequencing in a study of blood T cell repertoires in COVID-19. Across the study: The analysed material was cDNA or gDNA that came from T cells, B-cell-depleted T cells, or PBMCs.

Source study methods: For nucleated cells, counts were estimated from reference gene primer amplification. Only in-frame clones appear in the TCRdb table, and some are missing; sequencing was by immunoSEQ multiplex PCR. V, J and clone size derive from that table, while D and trimming were established from the DNA sequence. The table has approximately 96,000 clones, 90% to 95% seen once. J lost 1 base, V lost 1 base, and 2 bases had no gene match. The CDR3 length is 16 residues. The germline gives CDR1 KGHDR, CDR2 SFDVKD. The gene calls are TRBV24-1 and TRBJ2-2; 7 bases are shared with TRBD1. This clonotype was sampled from a man in his 60s with acute or convalescent COVID-19. The sample comprised peripheral blood. The CDR3 coding sequence is TGTGCCACCAGTGATTTTCGACAGGGGAACACCGGGGAGCTGTTTTTT. Its protein is CATSDFRQGNTGELFF.